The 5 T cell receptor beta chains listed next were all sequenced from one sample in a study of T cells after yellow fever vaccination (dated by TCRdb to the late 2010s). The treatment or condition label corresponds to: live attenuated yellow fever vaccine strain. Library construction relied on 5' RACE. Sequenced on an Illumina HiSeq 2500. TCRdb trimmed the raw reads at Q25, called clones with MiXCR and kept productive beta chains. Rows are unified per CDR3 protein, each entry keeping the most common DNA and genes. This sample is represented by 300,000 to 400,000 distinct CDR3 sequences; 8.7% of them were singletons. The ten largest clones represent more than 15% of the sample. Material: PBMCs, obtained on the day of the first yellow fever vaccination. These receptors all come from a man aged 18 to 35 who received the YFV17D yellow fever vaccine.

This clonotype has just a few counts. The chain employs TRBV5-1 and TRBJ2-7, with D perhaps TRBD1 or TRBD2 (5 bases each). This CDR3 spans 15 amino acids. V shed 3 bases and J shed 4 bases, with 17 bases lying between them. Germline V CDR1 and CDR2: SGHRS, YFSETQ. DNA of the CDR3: TGCGCCAGCAGCTGGGCCACCGGGACGCAATACGAGCAGTACGTC. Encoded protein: CASSWATGTQYEQYV.

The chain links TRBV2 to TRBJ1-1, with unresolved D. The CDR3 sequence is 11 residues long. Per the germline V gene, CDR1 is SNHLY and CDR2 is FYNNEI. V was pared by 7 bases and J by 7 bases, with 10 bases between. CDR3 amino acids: CASTPWGEAFF. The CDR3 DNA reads TGTGCCAGCACGCCTTGGGGTGAAGCTTTCTTT.

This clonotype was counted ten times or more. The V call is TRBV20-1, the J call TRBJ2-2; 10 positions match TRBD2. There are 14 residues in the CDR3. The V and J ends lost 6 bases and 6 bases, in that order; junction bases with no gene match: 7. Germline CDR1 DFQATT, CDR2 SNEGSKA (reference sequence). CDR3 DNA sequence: TGCAGTGCCAATAGCGGGGGGCTTGCCGGGGAGCTGTTTTTT. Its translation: CSANSGGLAGELFF.

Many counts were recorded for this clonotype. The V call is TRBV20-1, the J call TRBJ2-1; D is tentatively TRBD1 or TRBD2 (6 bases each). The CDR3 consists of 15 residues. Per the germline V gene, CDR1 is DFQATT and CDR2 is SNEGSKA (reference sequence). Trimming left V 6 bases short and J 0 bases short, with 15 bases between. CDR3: CSAPRGSGSYNEQFF. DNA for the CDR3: TGCAGTGCGCCCAGGGGTAGCGGCTCCTACAATGAGCAGTTCTTC.

This chain's CDR3 is CTFTPGTSGSGSYNEQFF. The CDR3 bases are TGTACCTTCACCCCCGGGACTAGCGGGTCAGGCTCCTACAATGAGCAGTTCTTC. This rearrangement joins TRBV2 to TRBJ2-1, with TRBD2 matching 12 bases. The CDR3 has 18 amino acids. Looked up from germline, CDR1 is SNHLY and CDR2 is FYNNEI.